These 21 T cell receptor beta chains were sequenced from one sample in a study of T cells after yellow fever vaccination. TCRdb re-analysed the 5' RACE reads in MiXCR, keeping a single row per CDR3 protein. The profile covers 280,000 or so distinct CDR3 sequences, with under 9% appearing a single time and about 3.7% taken by the ten largest. The sequencing used CD4+ T cells sorted from PBMCs, collected 5 days after the yellow fever booster vaccination. The origin of the receptors is a man aged 18 to 29 who received the YFV17D yellow fever vaccine.

This clonotype appeared a few times. The chain uses TRBV27 and TRBJ1-1; TRBD1 agrees at 8 bases. The CDR3 loop spans 12 amino acids. V lost 5 bases, J lost 6 bases, and 2 bases stayed unmatched. Germline V CDR1 and CDR2: MNHEY, SMNVEV (reference sequence). The CDR3 bases are TGTGCCAGCAGTAAACAGGGGGCTGAAGCTTTCTTT. As protein: CASSKQGAEAFF.

This rearrangement joins TRBV12-3 or TRBV12-4 to TRBJ1-4; 7 nucleotides align to TRBD1. CDR3 length: 15 residues. Unmatched junction bases numbered 5, after V lost 3 bases and J lost 4 bases. CDR3 nucleotides: TGTGCCAGCAGTTTTGCCGACAGGGATAATGAAAAACTGTTTTTT. It specifies CASSFADRDNEKLFF.

The rearrangement joins TRBV6-7 to TRBJ2-5; the match to TRBD1 covers 9 bases. TRBV6-7 is given ORF status, its function remaining uncertain. J lost 5 bases, V lost 6 bases, and 13 bases had no gene match. CDR3 length equals 16 residues. CDR3 nucleotides: TGTGCCAGCAGCGACAAGGACAGGGGATATCAGGAGACCCAGTACTTC. Protein sequence: CASSDKDRGYQETQYF.

This clonotype occurred a few times. V is TRBV5-6 and J is TRBJ2-2; no firm D call. CDR3 length equals 13 residues. The germline V and J ends were trimmed by 0 bases and 5 bases, with 5 bases remaining between them. Looked up from germline, CDR1 is SGHDT and CDR2 is YYEEEE. DNA for the CDR3: TGTGCCAGCAGCTTGGAAAGGACCGGGGAGCTGTTTTTT. Translation gives CASSLERTGELFF.

This clonotype was seen more than once but under ten times. The chain employs TRBV5-1 and TRBJ1-5; a weak D match, TRBD1 (5 bases). CDR1 and CDR2 from the germline V gene are SGHRS and YFSETQ. With 4 bases removed from V and 7 bases from J, the gap between germline ends came to 15 bases. The CDR3 runs to 14 residues. The CDR3 spells CASSDSQGSQPQHF. DNA for the CDR3: TGCGCCAGCAGCGACAGCCAGGGTAGCCAGCCCCAGCATTTT.

This clonotype was seen at least ten times. This chain links TRBV12-3 or TRBV12-4 with TRBJ1-4; D is ambiguous. The CDR3 loop spans 15 amino acids. The V gene lost 5 bases and the J gene lost 3 bases, with 13 bases spanning the gap. This CDR3 reads CASSPFGQPNEKLFF. The CDR3 coding sequence is TGTGCCAGCAGTCCGTTCGGGCAGCCTAATGAAAAACTGTTTTTT.

This clonotype was detected many times. The chain has TRBV7-2 and TRBJ1-2; D is possibly TRBD1 (5 bases). V lost 3 bases and J lost 2, with 13 bases in between. Germline CDR1 is SGHTA and CDR2 is FQGNSA. The CDR3 length is 15 residues. CDR3 region: CASSLGTAKNYGYTF. The DNA for the CDR3 is TGTGCCAGCAGCTTGGGGACGGCGAAAAACTATGGCTACACCTTC.

This clonotype was found many times. V gene TRBV7-9 combines with J gene TRBJ2-3, with D unresolved. Germline CDR1 SEHNR, CDR2 FQNEAQ (reference sequence). Between the trimmed V and J ends, which lost 1 base and 0 bases, there was a span of 20 bases. This CDR3 comprises 19 residues. The CDR3 DNA reads as TGTGCCAGCAGCTTAGAGATATCGGCCCGACCAACTAGCACAGATACGCAGTATTTT. Protein sequence: CASSLEISARPTSTDTQYF.

V is TRBV29-1 and J is TRBJ2-1, with a possible D match to TRBD2 (5 bases). CDR3 size: 11 residues. Trimming shortened V by 7 bases and J by 9 bases, and 13 bases separated the two germline ends. Germline CDR1 is SQVTM and CDR2 is ANQGSEA. CDR3 bases: TGCAGCGGCCGCTCGGGGAGTGAGCAGTTCTTC. It codes for CSGRSGSEQFF.

This clonotype turned up a few times. The chain links TRBV20-1 to TRBJ1-2, with D tentatively TRBD1 (6 bases). The CDR3 is 14 amino acids. V was shortened by 6 bases and J by 4 bases, with 18 bases between the two germline ends. The germline V gene has CDR1 DFQATT and CDR2 SNEGSKA (reference sequence). The CDR3 here is CSALIGRGFYGYTF. The CDR3 nucleotides read TGCAGTGCCCTTATTGGCAGGGGCTTCTATGGCTACACCTTC.

The rearrangement links TRBV7-2 to TRBJ2-3; 13 nucleotides line up with TRBD2. This CDR3 spans 17 amino acids. CDR1 and CDR2 (germline): SGHTA, FQGNSA. V was pared by 4 bases and J by 1 base, with 5 bases of the junction left unmatched. The CDR3 protein is CASSSWTSGGGTDTQYF. The DNA of the CDR3 is TGTGCCAGCAGCTCCTGGACTAGCGGGGGTGGCACAGATACGCAGTATTTT.

This clonotype was seen a handful of times. CDR3 bases: TGTGCCAGCAGCTTCACAGGGGGCCTATATGGCTACACCTTC. This encodes CASSFTGGLYGYTF. The V and J genes are TRBV7-2 and TRBJ1-2, with 9 bases matching TRBD1. This CDR3 region has 14 residues. Germline CDR1 is SGHTA and CDR2 is FQGNSA. With V trimmed by 3 bases and J by 5 bases, 4 bases remained unmatched. The full variable domain, its missing parts supplied by reference TRBV7-2 and TRBJ1-2, is GAGVSQSPSNKVTEKGKDVELRCDPISGHTALYWYRQSLGQGLEFLIYFQGNSAPDKSGLPSDRFSAERTGGSVSTLTIQRTQQEDSAVYLCASSFTGGLYGYTFGSGTRLTVV.

The chain has TRBV3-1 and TRBJ2-3; 7 positions match TRBD1. V dropped 0 bases and J dropped 2; count of bases not matched to a gene: 8. This CDR3 contains 17 residues. Germline V gives CDR1 LGHDT, CDR2 YNNKEL (reference sequence). CDR3 sequence: CASSQDREDRITDTQYF. The CDR3 DNA sequence: TGTGCCAGCAGCCAAGACCGAGAGGACAGGATCACAGATACGCAGTATTTT.

This sequence joins TRBV19 and TRBJ2-7, with TRBD2 matching 7 bases. Germline CDR1 and CDR2: LNHDA and SQIVND (reference sequence). V shed 8 bases and J 0 bases; nucleotides not matched to a gene: 7. CDR3 length: 14 amino acids. CDR3 in DNA: TGTGCCAGTTCTAGCGGTGGGGACTCCTACGAGCAGTACTTC. This encodes CASSSGGDSYEQYF.

This clonotype came up many times. This chain uses TRBV4-2 with TRBJ2-7, with a tentative D call TRBD1 (6 bases). The CDR3 has 17 amino acids. Trimming stripped 0 bases from V and 0 bases from J, with 15 bases between. Germline values: CDR1 LGHNA, CDR2 YNFKEQ. Here the CDR3 reads CASSQEGWGQSSYEQYF. The CDR3, as DNA: TGTGCCAGCAGCCAAGAAGGTTGGGGGCAGAGCTCCTACGAGCAGTACTTC.

The V and J genes are TRBV13 and TRBJ2-7, with D possibly being TRBD1 (6 bases). Germline loops: CDR1 PRHDT, CDR2 FYEKMQ (reference sequence). Trimming shortened V by 5 bases and J by 7 bases, and 12 bases separated the two germline ends. This CDR3 comprises 12 residues. CDR3 in amino acids: CASSPGEREQYF. As DNA, the CDR3 is TGTGCCAGCAGCCCAGGGGAGCGAGAGCAGTACTTC.

Many counts were recorded for this clonotype. V gene TRBV10-3 combines with J gene TRBJ2-5; 10 bases line up with TRBD2. Trimming took 3 bases from V and 1 from J; bases not matched to a gene: 2. Germline V gene lookup returns CDR1 ENHRY and CDR2 SYGVKD. The CDR3 contains 15 residues. CDR3 coding DNA: TGTGCCATCAGTGACCCTAGCGGGGGCCAAGAGACCCAGTACTTC. Encoded protein: CAISDPSGGQETQYF.

This clonotype was picked up a small number of times. The rearrangement joins TRBV6-2 or TRBV6-3 to TRBJ1-2; D not resolved. The germline V gene has CDR1 MNHEY and CDR2 SVGEGT. The CDR3 length is 16 residues. Between the trimmed V and J ends, which lost 5 bases and 8 bases, there was a span of 24 bases. The CDR3 here is CASSQTNGRPVGGYTF. The CDR3 DNA sequence: TGTGCCAGCAGTCAAACTAATGGGAGGCCCGTCGGCGGCTACACCTTC.

The rearrangement links TRBV4-1 to TRBJ2-7; D is perhaps TRBD1 or TRBD2 (6 bases each). CDR1 and CDR2 (germline): MGHRA, YSYEKL. V was trimmed by 0 bases and J by 2 bases, leaving 11 bases between them. The CDR3 extends over 15 amino acids. In nucleotides, the CDR3 is TGCGCCAGCAGCCAAGACCCAGGGGAGGCCTACGAGCAGTACTTC. This sequence encodes CASSQDPGEAYEQYF.

This chain links TRBV29-1 with TRBJ1-2; D ambiguous. The CDR3 runs 11 residues. The germline gives CDR1 SQVTM, CDR2 ANQGSEA. V was pared by 4 bases and J by 8 bases, with 11 bases between. CDR3 protein: CSVVGGLGYTF. The DNA of the CDR3 is TGCAGCGTTGTAGGAGGGCTCGGCTACACCTTC.

This clonotype came up a few times. The CDR3 loop is CASSPGPINTGELFF. As DNA, the CDR3 is TGCGCCAGCAGCCCGGGACCGATTAACACCGGGGAGCTGTTTTTT. V usage is TRBV5-1 and J usage is TRBJ2-2; the D gene could be TRBD1 or TRBD2 (5 bases each). Trimming shortened V by 4 bases and J by 2 bases, and 12 bases separated the two germline ends. Germline loops: CDR1 SGHRS, CDR2 YFSETQ. The CDR3 is 15 residues long.